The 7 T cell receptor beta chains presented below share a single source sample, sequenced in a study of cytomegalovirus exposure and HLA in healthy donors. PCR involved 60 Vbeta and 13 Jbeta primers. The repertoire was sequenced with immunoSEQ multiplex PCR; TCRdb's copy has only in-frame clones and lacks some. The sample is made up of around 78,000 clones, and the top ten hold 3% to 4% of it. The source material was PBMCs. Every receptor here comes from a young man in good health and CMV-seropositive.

The CDR3 is CASSVDYSPNTEAFF. The CDR3 DNA follows: TGTGCCAGCAGCGTAGATTACAGCCCGAACACTGAAGCTTTCTTT. The rearrangement uses TRBV9 and TRBJ1-1; D remains ambiguous. V was trimmed by 0 bases and J by 1 base, leaving 10 bases between them. Germline CDR1 is SGDLS and CDR2 is YYNGEE. The CDR3 spans 15 residues. The whole variable domain, remainder taken from reference TRBV9 and TRBJ1-1, is DSGVTQTPKHLITATGQRVTLRCSPRSGDLSVYWYQQSLDQGLQFLIQYYNGEERAKGNILERFSAQQFPDLHSELNLSSLELGDSALYFCASSVDYSPNTEAFFGQGTRLTVV.

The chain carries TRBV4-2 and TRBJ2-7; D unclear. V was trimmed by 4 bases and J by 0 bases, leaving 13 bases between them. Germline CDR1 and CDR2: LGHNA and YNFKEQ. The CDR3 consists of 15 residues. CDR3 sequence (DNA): TGTGCCAGCAGCCCAACGCCCGCGGACTCCTACGAGCAGTACTTC. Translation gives CASSPTPADSYEQYF.

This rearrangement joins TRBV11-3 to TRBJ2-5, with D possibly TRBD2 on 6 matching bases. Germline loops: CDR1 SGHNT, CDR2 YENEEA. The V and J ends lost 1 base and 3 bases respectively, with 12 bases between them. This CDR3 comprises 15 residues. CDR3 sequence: CASSLVTGGKETQYF. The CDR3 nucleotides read TGTGCCAGCAGCTTAGTCACGGGCGGGAAAGAGACCCAGTACTTC.

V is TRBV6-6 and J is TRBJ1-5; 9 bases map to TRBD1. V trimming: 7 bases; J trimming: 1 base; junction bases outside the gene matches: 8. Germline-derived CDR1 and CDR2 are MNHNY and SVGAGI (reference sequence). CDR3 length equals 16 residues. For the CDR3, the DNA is TGTGCCAGCACCGTCGGGACAGGGCGGAGCAATCAGCCCCAGCATTTT. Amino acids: CASTVGTGRSNQPQHF.

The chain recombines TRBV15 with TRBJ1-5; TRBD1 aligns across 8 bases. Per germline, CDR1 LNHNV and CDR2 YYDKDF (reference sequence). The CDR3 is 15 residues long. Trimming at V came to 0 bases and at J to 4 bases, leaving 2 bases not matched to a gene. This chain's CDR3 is CATSRDRTGNQPQHF. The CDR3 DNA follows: TGTGCCACCAGCAGAGATAGGACAGGGAATCAGCCCCAGCATTTT.

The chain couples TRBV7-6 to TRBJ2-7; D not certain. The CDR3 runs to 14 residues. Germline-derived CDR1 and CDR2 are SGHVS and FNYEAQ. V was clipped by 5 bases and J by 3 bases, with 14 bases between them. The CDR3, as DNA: TGTGCCAGCAGCCCCGAAACTAACGACTACGAGCAGTACTTC. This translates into CASSPETNDYEQYF.

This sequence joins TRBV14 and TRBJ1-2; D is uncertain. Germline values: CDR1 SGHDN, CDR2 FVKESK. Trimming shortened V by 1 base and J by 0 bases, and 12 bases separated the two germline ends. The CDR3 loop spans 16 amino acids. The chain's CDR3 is CASSQGVGMTNYGYTF. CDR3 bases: TGTGCCAGCAGCCAAGGGGTCGGGATGACTAACTATGGCTACACCTTC.